This TCR beta chain was observed in a study of spatial heterogeneity in lung cancer. This clonotype was counted many times. Individually, TCR cDNA molecules were each labelled with a unique molecular identifier. TCRdb processed the 5' RACE reads anew with MiXCR; each CDR3 protein has one entry. The top ten hold 50% to 60% of the sample, which has 35,000 to 55,000 distinct CDR3 sequences, roughly 13% seen once. Time point: sample taken at primary tumor resection. Without sorting, whole RNA was sequenced from tumor, nontumor lung or frozen PBMC. Germline-derived CDR1 and CDR2 are LGHNA and YNFKEQ. The length of the CDR3 is 17 residues. The V segment lost 0 bases and the J segment 2 bases; nucleotides outside the gene matches: 8.

The chain couples TRBV4-2 to TRBJ2-7, with TRBD2 identical over 9 bases. The input for sequencing was PBMCs, taken at surgery. This clonotype originated in a male donor with early-stage non-small cell lung cancer. CDR3 DNA: TGTGCCAGCAGCCAAGATCTGACTAGCGGAGCCCCCTACGAGCAGTACTTC. Protein sequence: CASSQDLTSGAPYEQYF.